What follows describes a single T cell receptor beta chain. It lacks a known antigen. Base qualities were left out, and no much larger clone turns up one base away. The entry originates in a study of blood T cell repertoires in COVID-19 (dated by TCRdb to the early 2020s). As for the study more broadly: The collaborator samples originated in the United States, Italy and Spain and spanned the acute and convalescent phases of COVID-19. The prospective study material was composed of cDNA or gDNA derived from T cells, B-cell-depleted T cells, or PBMCs. Where available, HLA class I and class II types were obtained from metadata supplied by the sample provider rather than from assay-based typing. Samples came from the ongoing ImmuneRACE study (first 160 participants) plus 1,254 subjects from 6 global collaborators. The repertoires were made available in a free public database intended to serve as a resource for research on the immune response to SARS-CoV-2. The sample metadata nearly always contained a de-identified subject ID, COVID-19 status, age in years and sex. The dataset comprised deeply sampled blood TCRbeta repertoires from subjects exposed to, actively infected with, or recovered from COVID-19.

TCRbeta CDR3 regions were amplified from genomic DNA by means of the immunoSEQ Assay, a bias-controlled multiplex PCR. As for the authors' bioinformatics: The number of nucleated cells in each sample was estimated from the amplification of reference gene primers within the assay. To quantify the absolute abundance of each unique TCRbeta CDR3 rearrangement, sequence reads were collapsed and filtered. Productive Simpson clonality was computed per sample as the square root of Simpson's diversity index over productive rearrangements. TCRdb limited this immuneACCESS table to in-frame rearrangements with V and J called. A share of clones is missing; checked studies link under half to unresolved V genes, and the rest is unexplained. That table is the source of V, J and clone size, and D and trimming were worked out from the DNA. This sample comprises roughly 140,000 clones, more than 85% of them detected only once. The ten largest account for around 2.5% of the sample.

The collaborating institutions used their own protocols to collect whole blood in K2EDTA tubes. For TCRbeta analysis, collaborators shipped samples in one of three forms: frozen whole blood, isolated PBMCs, or DNA extracted from either of those sample types. The research as a whole found: The quantity of clinical and demographic metadata differed by source and by participant and was supplied without curation.

CDR1 MNHEY and CDR2 SVGAGI are derived from the germline V gene. From its cysteine to its phenylalanine, the CDR3 spans 14 amino acids. The sequence is cut down to CDR3 DNA, 42 bases in frame from base 1. Trimming removed 6 bases from V and 0 bases from J, leaving 9 bases between the germline ends. The V gene is TRBV6-5 and the J gene is TRBJ1-5; there is no confident call for the D gene. This sequence was found in a woman in her seventies with acute or convalescent COVID-19. Specimen: peripheral blood. The CDR3 protein is CASRDGVSNQPQHF. The nucleotides are TGTGCCAGCAGAGACGGGGTTAGCAATCAGCCCCAGCATTTT.